The source of this TCR beta chain is a study of CD8+CD57+ T cells in acquired aplastic anemia. The study profiled TCR beta VDJ and CDR3 using genomic DNA as template. TCRdb re-called the reads through MiXCR, storing one row per CDR3 protein. The sample consists of some 200,000 distinct CDR3 sequences, 61% of them appearing once. Concerning this clonotype: Its cognate antigen is unknown.

Points from the study as a whole: The number of CD8+ CDR3 sequences shared by patients and controls was fewer than 35.

Germline loops: CDR1 SGDLS, CDR2 YYNGEE. With V trimmed by 3 bases and J by 0 bases, 7 bases remained unmatched. This CDR3 spans 16 amino acids. V usage is TRBV9 and J usage is TRBJ1-1; 8 bases are a match to TRBD1. The receptor comes from a human donor in good health. Sequenced material: sorted CD4+, CD8+, or CD8+CD57+ T cells (not recorded which) from PBMCs. CDR3 nucleotides: TGTGCCAGCAGCGCGATTACAGGGGGGCTGAACACTGAAGCTTTCTTT. It specifies CASSAITGGLNTEAFF.